The 20 T cell receptor beta chains in this list originate from one sample, sequenced in a study of T cell responses to AZD1222 COVID-19 vaccine. Method: immunoSEQ multiplex PCR; TCRdb's copy keeps in-frame clones and lacks some. The table lists 150,000 to 200,000 clones, just over 90% of them singletons. Sample: peripheral blood, taken 28 days after the second AZD1222 dose. All receptors come from an adult who received the AZD1222 COVID-19 vaccine.

This chain links TRBV2 with TRBJ1-1; perhaps TRBD1 as D (6 bases). The germline CDR1 and CDR2 sequences are SNHLY and FYNNEI. The CDR3 sequence is 12 residues long. The V gene lost 6 bases and the J gene lost 7 bases, with 12 bases spanning the gap. CDR3 nucleotide sequence: TGTGCCAGCAGGGGTGACAGGCTTGAAGCTTTCTTT. This codes for CASRGDRLEAFF. The entire variable domain, with the rest obtained from reference TRBV2 and TRBJ1-1, is as follows: EPEVTQTPSHQVTQMGQEVILRCVPISNHLYFYWYRQILGQKVEFLVSFYNNEISEKSEIFDDQFSVERPDGSNFTLKIRSTKLEDSAMYFCASRGDRLEAFFGQGTRLTVV.

V usage is TRBV27 and J usage is TRBJ1-4; perhaps TRBD1 as D (5 bases). The ends were cut back, 0 bases at V and 4 bases at J, with 12 bases in the middle. This CDR3 contains 16 residues. Germline V gene data show CDR1 as MNHEY and CDR2 as SMNVEV (reference sequence). Here the CDR3 DNA reads TGTGCCAGCAGTTTATCGCGGCAGGGCAGTAATGAAAAACTGTTTTTT. This encodes CASSLSRQGSNEKLFF.

The rearrangement uses TRBV6-5 and TRBJ1-1; no reliable D call. The CDR3 covers 14 residues. V was shortened by 3 bases and J by 8 bases, with 16 bases between the two germline ends. CDR1 MNHEY and CDR2 SVGAGI come from the germline V gene. The CDR3 region is CASSYRRTLTEAFF. The CDR3, as DNA: TGTGCCAGCAGTTATCGCCGGACGCTTACCGAAGCTTTCTTT.

The genes are TRBV6-2 or TRBV6-3 and TRBJ1-2; D gene uncertain. Germline lookup yields CDR1 MNHEY and CDR2 SVGEGT. The CDR3 runs 14 residues. Trimming pared 2 bases from V and 7 bases from J, leaving 14 bases between. The CDR3 protein is CASSYPPTGSGYTF. For the CDR3, the DNA is TGTGCCAGCAGTTACCCCCCCACGGGGTCTGGCTACACCTTC.

V usage is TRBV28 and J usage is TRBJ1-2; the D is unclear. This CDR3 spans 19 amino acids. The V end was cut by 4 bases, the J end by 0 bases, with 24 bases between. Germline assignment: CDR1 MDHEN and CDR2 SYDVKM. The CDR3 sequence is CASSSSFWWQRPSNYGYTF. Here the CDR3 DNA reads TGTGCCAGCAGTTCTAGTTTTTGGTGGCAGCGGCCTTCTAACTATGGCTACACCTTC.

The chain couples TRBV19 to TRBJ1-3, with no clear D. Germline V gene data show CDR1 as LNHDA and CDR2 as SQIVND (reference sequence). Trimming removed 1 base from V and 1 base from J, with 8 bases in between. There are 15 residues in the CDR3. The CDR3 loop reads CASSIGARSGNTIYF. For the CDR3, the DNA is TGTGCCAGTAGTATAGGGGCGCGATCTGGAAACACCATATATTTT. Combining the CDR3 with reference TRBV19 and TRBJ1-3 gives the whole variable domain DGGITQSPKYLFRKEGQNVTLSCEQNLNHDAMYWYRQDPGQGLRLIYYSQIVNDFQKGDIAEGYSVSREKKESFPLTVTSAQKNPTAFYLCASSIGARSGNTIYFGEGSWLTVV.

The CDR3 here is CASSQVWTGDEQFF. The CDR3 bases are TGTGCCAGCAGCCAAGTGTGGACTGGGGATGAGCAGTTCTTC. The chain is built from TRBV14 and TRBJ2-1; weak D call: TRBD2 (5 bases). The CDR3 is made up of 14 amino acids. V was clipped by 1 base and J by 8 bases, with 12 bases between them. Germline-derived CDR1 and CDR2 are SGHDN and FVKESK.

This clone was observed a handful of times. The chain links TRBV7-9 to TRBJ2-1; 8 bases line up with TRBD2. CDR3 length: 13 residues. CDR1 and CDR2 from the germline V gene are SEHNR and FQNEAQ (reference sequence). With V trimmed by 6 bases and J by 9 bases, 7 bases remained unmatched. Written as DNA, the CDR3 is TGTGCCAGCAGATCGCCGGGGGGGAGTGAGCAGTTCTTC. It codes for CASRSPGGSEQFF. The full variable domain, with the rest looked up from reference TRBV7-9 and TRBJ2-1, is DTGVSQNPRHKITKRGQNVTFRCDPISEHNRLYWYRQTLGQGPEFLTYFQNEAQLEKSRLLSDRFSAERPKGSFSTLEIQRTEQGDSAMYLCASRSPGGSEQFFGPGTRLTVL.

CDR3 nucleotides: TGTGCCAGCAGCCAAGTTCAAATTAGCAATCAGCCCCAGCATTTT. It codes for CASSQVQISNQPQHF. The chain has TRBV4-2 and TRBJ1-5; unclear D gene. The CDR3 length is 15 residues. The germline gives CDR1 LGHNA, CDR2 YNFKEQ. The V end was cut by 1 base, the J end by 0 bases, with 7 bases between.

The chain couples TRBV5-1 to TRBJ2-3; 10 bases are shared with TRBD1. Germline V gene sequence: CDR1 SGHRS, CDR2 YFSETQ. Losses at the gene ends were 4 bases for V and 6 bases for J; bases not matched to a gene: 5. CDR3 size: 14 residues. CDR3 nucleotide sequence: TGCGCCAGCAGCCGGGACAGGGGATCGGATACGCAGTATTTT. Its protein product is CASSRDRGSDTQYF. Full variable domain (missing parts from reference TRBV5-1 and TRBJ2-3): KAGVTQTPRYLIKTRGQQVTLSCSPISGHRSVSWYQQTPGQGLQFLFEYFSETQRNKGNFPGRFSGRQFSNSRSEMNVSTLELGDSALYLCASSRDRGSDTQYFGPGTRLTVL.

The rearrangement links TRBV19 to TRBJ1-2; 7 nucleotides align to TRBD1. The CDR3 extends over 15 amino acids. Trimming at V came to 3 bases and at J to 4 bases, leaving 8 bases not matched to a gene. CDR1 LNHDA and CDR2 SQIVND come from the germline V gene (reference sequence). CDR3 loop: CASSILTGMSYGYTF. CDR3 coding DNA: TGTGCCAGTAGTATCCTGACAGGGATGAGCTATGGCTACACCTTC. The full variable domain, its missing parts supplied by reference TRBV19 and TRBJ1-2, is DGGITQSPKYLFRKEGQNVTLSCEQNLNHDAMYWYRQDPGQGLRLIYYSQIVNDFQKGDIAEGYSVSREKKESFPLTVTSAQKNPTAFYLCASSILTGMSYGYTFGSGTRLTVV.

This clone was seen at least ten times. Here the CDR3 DNA reads TGTGCCAGTAGTATCGGACAGAGCATAGAACTCCACTTT. This sequence encodes CASSIGQSIELHF. This rearrangement joins TRBV19 to TRBJ1-6, with D tentatively TRBD1 (6 bases). CDR3 length: 13 amino acids. Per germline, CDR1 LNHDA and CDR2 SQIVND (reference sequence). Trimming pared 3 bases from V and 16 bases from J, leaving 16 bases between.

CDR3 sequence reads: CSVGHQGTGELFF. The CDR3 region has the DNA TGCAGCGTTGGGCATCAGGGCACCGGGGAGCTGTTTTTT. The V gene is TRBV29-1, the J gene TRBJ2-2, with a possible D match to TRBD1 (5 bases). Germline CDR1 SQVTM, CDR2 ANQGSEA. Trimming removed 4 bases at V and 4 bases at J, with 10 bases between. The CDR3 totals 13 residues.

The genes are TRBV11-2 and TRBJ2-1, with 10 bases that match TRBD2. The CDR3 spans 15 residues. Germline lookup yields CDR1 SGHAT and CDR2 FQNNGV. J lost 2 bases, V lost 4 bases, and 2 bases had no gene match. Written as DNA, the CDR3 is TGTGCCAGCAGCTACACTAGCGGGACCTACAATGAGCAGTTCTTC. Its translation is CASSYTSGTYNEQFF.

The rearrangement joins TRBV6-2 or TRBV6-3 to TRBJ2-3; D might be TRBD2 (5 bases). The CDR3 is 15 amino acids. Trimming shortened V by 6 bases and J by 1 base, and 14 bases separated the two germline ends. CDR1 is MNHEY, CDR2 SVGEGT, per germline. CDR3 DNA: TGTGCCAGCAGCGGAACTAGATTGGGCACAGATACGCAGTATTTT. Translated: CASSGTRLGTDTQYF.

The rearrangement uses TRBV2 and TRBJ2-1; 10 bases are shared with TRBD2. Germline V gene data show CDR1 as SNHLY and CDR2 as FYNNEI. CDR3 size: 15 residues. The trim removed 7 bases at V and 7 bases at J, leaving 10 bases unmatched. The CDR3 coding sequence is TGTGCCAGCACGATTGGACTAGCGGACCCTAATGAGCAGTTCTTC. Its translation: CASTIGLADPNEQFF.

The chain combines TRBV6-2 or TRBV6-3 with TRBJ1-3, with D maybe TRBD1 (5 bases). This CDR3 region has 14 residues. Trimming left V 4 bases short and J 2 bases short, with 9 bases between. Germline V gives CDR1 MNHEY, CDR2 SVGEGT. CDR3 loop: CASSFTGAGNTIYF. DNA of the CDR3: TGTGCCAGCAGTTTTACAGGAGCTGGAAACACCATATATTTT.

CDR3 DNA sequence: TGTGCCAGCACCCGGACAGGGGCGGCAGATACGCAGTATTTT. Amino acids: CASTRTGAADTQYF. The chain is built from TRBV9 and TRBJ2-3; 9 bases are a match to TRBD1. Germline CDR1 SGDLS, CDR2 YYNGEE. V trimming: 6 bases; J trimming: 4 bases; junction bases outside the gene matches: 6. This CDR3 has 14 amino acids.

The chain carries TRBV7-8 and TRBJ2-1, with TRBD1 matching over 8 bases. CDR3 length: 21 amino acids. Germline V gene data show CDR1 as SGHVS and CDR2 as FQNEAQ. V was pared by 2 bases and J by 8 bases, with 26 bases of the junction left unmatched. The CDR3 DNA sequence: TGTGCCAGCAGCTTACCAGGGGGTAAATCCAGGGGACAGGTCCGGAGGTATGAGCAGTTCTTC. This sequence encodes CASSLPGGKSRGQVRRYEQFF.

This chain joins TRBV14 and TRBJ1-2, with D hard to call. Looked up from germline, CDR1 is SGHDN and CDR2 is FVKESK. CDR3 length: 13 amino acids. V lost 1 base to trimming and J lost 8 bases, with 11 bases between them. The chain's CDR3 is CASSQGQVGGYTF. The DNA of the CDR3 is TGTGCCAGCAGCCAAGGGCAGGTTGGCGGCTACACCTTC.